This TCR beta chain was identified during a study of T cells in Graves' hyperthyroidism and ophthalmopathy. Study-wide points: The model predicted ophthalmopathy a median roughly six months before onset.

There are many counts of this clonotype. Antigen specificity is unknown. CDR1 and CDR2 from the germline V gene are DFQATT and SNEGSKA (reference sequence). CDR3 length equals 14 residues. The V and J ends lost 6 bases and 8 bases, in that order; junction bases with no gene match: 11. The CDR3 regions of TCR beta were amplified from RNA transcripts. HTBI primers were employed in a first-round RT-PCR of the TCR CDR3. TCRdb called the multiplex PCR reads again in MiXCR, with one record for every CDR3 protein. The sample shows around 520,000 distinct CDR3 sequences, 12% to 15% of them seen only once. Aged 18 to 65, the patients had hyperthyroidism that was newly diagnosed and had lasted under 2 months. Uncontrolled infection, other autoimmune disease, pregnancy and lactation each barred patients from inclusion.

The rearrangement links TRBV20-1 to TRBJ2-1, with TRBD2 matching over 9 bases. The receptor was derived from a woman between 40 and 50 years old with Graves' hyperthyroidism. Sequencing was done on a sample of blood. The chain's CDR3 is CSALDSGRGDEQFF. The CDR3 coding sequence is TGCAGTGCCCTCGATAGCGGGAGAGGCGATGAGCAGTTCTTC.